This T cell receptor beta chain came from a study of T cells in women clearing cervical HPV infection. Study as a whole: Control women cleared a single incident HPV16 infection within 12 months.

The protocol was immunoSEQ multiplex PCR, while the TCRdb copy is restricted to in-frame clones and leaves out a portion. The listing records about 30,000 clones. With respect to this clone: Read sequence stops 3 residues before the CDR3 end, and the germline J gene provides the missing end.

The V gene's germline CDR1 is MNHEY and CDR2 SVGEGT. This CDR3 is 15 amino acids long. Trimming took off 9 bases at V and 0 bases at J, with 12 bases between the two ends. The chain uses TRBV6-2 or TRBV6-3 and TRBJ2-6; possibly TRBD2 for D (5 bases). Sequencing input: blood buffy coat. The source of this sequence is a woman between 18 and 70 years old with a cervical HPV16 infection that either progressed to CIN3+ or cleared (not recorded which). The CDR3 bases that were read are TGTGCCAGTACTAGAGAAAGCTCTGGGGCCAACGTC. This codes for CASTRESSGANV. Given in full, the CDR3 is CASTRESSGANVLTF.